The rows below give T cell receptor beta chains drawn from one sample of a study of T cell responses to AZD1222 COVID-19 vaccine. Clones were sequenced by immunoSEQ multiplex PCR, and TCRdb holds only the in-frame ones, with some missing. Of about 190,000 clones in the sample, around 87% were seen once. Here the sequenced sample was peripheral blood, taken on day 0 of MenACWY control vaccination. The source is an adult in good health. Both conserved end residues are part of each CDR3. Fields, in order: J gene, D gene, V gene, clone size, CDR3 DNA, CDR3 protein. The D gene is left open where the match is weak. Rows give clone size only sometimes, using once, few, many, or a class for an expanded clone.

>TRBJ2-3|NA|TRBV10-3|NA
TGTGCCATCAGAGGGAGAAACACAGATACGCAGTATTTT
CAIRGRNTDTQYF
>TRBJ1-5|NA|TRBV6-5|few
TGTGCCAGCAGTTACTCGGCAAATCAGCCCCAGCATTTT
CASSYSANQPQHF
>TRBJ1-4|TRBD1|TRBV7-9|NA
TGTGCCAGCAGCCCGAGGACAGGGGGTAATGAAAAACTGTTTTTT
CASSPRTGGNEKLFF
>TRBJ1-5|NA|TRBV7-3|NA
TGTGCCAGCAGCTTAAAGATTGCTGGGGCGGGGAATCAGCCCCAGCATTTT
CASSLKIAGAGNQPQHF
>TRBJ1-3|NA|TRBV7-9|NA
TGTGCCAGCAGCTTACTAGTGGGAAACACCATATATTTT
CASSLLVGNTIYF
>TRBJ2-1|NA|TRBV5-1|NA
TGCGCCAGCAGCTTGAGGTCAGCTTACAATGAGCAGTTCTTC
CASSLRSAYNEQFF
>TRBJ1-1|TRBD1|TRBV2|once
TGTGCCAGCTCCTTTGACAGGGGGTTAAACACTGAAGCTTTCTTT
CASSFDRGLNTEAFF
>TRBJ1-4|NA|TRBV28|NA
TGTGCCAGCGGCGGGGACGGCCTGGGGCTGTTTTTT
CASGGDGLGLFF
>TRBJ2-3|NA|TRBV7-3|NA
TGTGCCAGCAGCTTAGGTTATGGGGAACGGGCAGATACGCAGTATTTT
CASSLGYGERADTQYF
>TRBJ2-6|NA|TRBV15|NA
TGTGCCACCACCGTCTCTGGGGCCAACGTCCTGACTTTC
CATTVSGANVLTF
>TRBJ1-1|NA|TRBV11-2|NA
TGTGCCAGCAGCCCGGGGGGTGAAGGGAACACTGAAGCTTTCTTT
CASSPGGEGNTEAFF
>TRBJ1-1|NA|TRBV19|NA
TGTGCCAGTAGTATAGAAATACAGAGGAACACTGAAGCTTTCTTT
CASSIEIQRNTEAFF
>TRBJ1-1|NA|TRBV18|NA
TGTGCCAGCTCACGCAGGGAAATGAACACTGAAGCTTTCTTT
CASSRREMNTEAFF
>TRBJ2-1|TRBD2|TRBV7-3|NA
TGTGCCAGCAGCTCCTGGACTAGCGGGAGCTTCAATGAGCAGTTCTTC
CASSSWTSGSFNEQFF
>TRBJ1-6|NA|TRBV7-8|NA
TGTGCCAGCAGTCCGGGGCGGGAATATAATTCACCCCTCCACTTT
CASSPGREYNSPLHF
>TRBJ1-5|NA|TRBV28|NA
TGTGCCAGCAGTTCTCCCCAGACTGACTATCAGCCCCAGCATTTT
CASSSPQTDYQPQHF
>TRBJ2-4|TRBD2|TRBV12-5|few
TGTGCTAGTGCTAGCGGTCAATTTGGGAACATTCAGTACTTC
CASASGQFGNIQYF